This T cell receptor (beta chain) was found in a study of T-cell memory formation after mild COVID-19. As for the study in general: Clustering of TCRs was largely donor specific. Notes on the study in general: Clones contracting across day 15 to 85 had a balanced CD4/CD8 profile; later expanding clones leaned CD4+. Pre-infection memory contained some responding clones, which suggested that cross-reactive memory had joined.

Germline values: CDR1 LGHNT, CDR2 FRNRAP. V lost 3 bases and J 0 bases, leaving 12 bases between the germline ends. This CDR3 has 16 amino acids. About this clonotype itself: Its antigen remains unidentified.

TCRdb itself ran the 5' RACE reads through MiXCR, one entry per CDR3 protein. The table records hundreds of thousands of distinct CDR3 sequences, about a fifth of them present only once. Sequenced input: PBMCs or a T cell subset sorted from them (not recorded which). This sequence joins TRBV12-5 and TRBJ2-4, with D perhaps matching TRBD2 (5 bases). The clonotype comes from an adult woman who had mild COVID-19 (a few samples of this study predate the infection). Cell type and time point are not known. The CDR3 loop reads CASGLTVDLAKNIQYF. CDR3 nucleotides: TGTGCTAGTGGTTTAACCGTGGACTTAGCCAAAAACATTCAGTACTTC.